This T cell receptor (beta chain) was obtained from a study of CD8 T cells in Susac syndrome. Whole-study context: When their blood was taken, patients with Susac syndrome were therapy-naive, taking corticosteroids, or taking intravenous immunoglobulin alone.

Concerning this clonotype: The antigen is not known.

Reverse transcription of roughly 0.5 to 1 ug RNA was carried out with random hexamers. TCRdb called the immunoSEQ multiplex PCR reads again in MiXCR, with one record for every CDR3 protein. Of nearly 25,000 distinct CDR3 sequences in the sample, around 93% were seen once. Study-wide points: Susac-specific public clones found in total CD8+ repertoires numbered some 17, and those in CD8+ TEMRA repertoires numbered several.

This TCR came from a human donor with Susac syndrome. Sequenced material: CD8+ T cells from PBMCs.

The CDR3 DNA is TGTGCCAGCAGCCCCGGACAGGGGTACGAGCAGTACTTC. Encoded protein: CASSPGQGYEQYF. This chain links TRBV3-1 with TRBJ2-7; 9 nucleotides agree with TRBD1. V was pared by 4 bases and J by 4 bases, with 2 bases of the junction left unmatched. This CDR3 comprises 13 residues. From germline, CDR1 is LGHDT and CDR2 YNNKEL (reference sequence).